This record concerns one TCR beta chain sequence. The antigen this receptor binds is unknown. No quality values exist for individual bases; no much larger clone is one base distant. Library preparation was by the immunoSEQ multiplex PCR assay. In the source study's methods: To diagnose cytomegalovirus status from the catalog of TCR beta chain sequences, a statistical classification framework was built. TCRdb obtained this table from immuneACCESS and retained in-frame rearrangements with V and J assigned. These tables miss some clones; where compared with another copy, unresolved V genes account for less than half of the shortfall, and the remainder is unexplained. D and trimming were read from the DNA, whereas the V and J calls and clone size are those reported in that table. The sample has approximately 100,000 clones on record, roughly 92% of them singletons. Clones ranked in the top ten supply about 1.1% of the sample.

This entry belongs to a study of cytomegalovirus exposure and HLA in healthy donors (dated by TCRdb to the late 2010s). Regarding the complete study: A later analysis indicated that the 95 to 150 validation repertoires were generated on the platform also employed for the approximately 690 repertoires of the first cohort. The aim of the study was to test whether cataloging public T cell receptors could identify signatures of past pathogen exposure. In addition to the first cohort of approximately 670 subjects, a separate validation cohort of 120 different subjects was used. The study combined high-throughput TCR immunosequencing, statistical association of individual TCRs with disease status, and machine learning to predict cytomegalovirus infection status.

Study-wide conclusions, independent of this receptor: The authors suggested that the approach could potentially be extended to other disease states and immunological phenotypes. Of the cluster scores, 94% were above 0 in a later analysis, which found that TCRs clustered in the first cohort also tended to co-occur in the roughly 130 validation repertoires. Most TCR sequences were observed very rarely across donors, whereas some public TCRs were present in many individuals. The classifier was reported to diagnose cytomegalovirus status with high specificity and sensitivity in both the original cohort and the validation cohort. In vitro tests confirmed that a few of the cytomegalovirus-associated TCR beta chains recognize cytomegalovirus antigens. A later analysis had no HLA typing for the validation cohort, so co-occurrence there was scored across all 110 or so repertoires. The study listed 164 TCR beta chains as associated with cytomegalovirus.

Donors formed part of the validation cohort, which comprised 120 subjects and was distinct from the first cohort of under 750 subjects. V trim: 3 bases; J trim: 4 bases; unmatched bases: 11. From its cysteine to its phenylalanine, the CDR3 spans 17 amino acids. The entry retains the CDR3 DNA only, 51 bases that are in frame from base 1. CDR1 and CDR2, per the germline V gene, are MDHEN and SYDVKM. Sequencing was performed on PBMCs. The V gene is TRBV28 and the J gene is TRBJ1-4; 7 of the junction bases match TRBD1. The receptor comes from a woman in her twenties or thirties in good health and CMV-seropositive. The nucleotide sequence reads TGTGCCAGCAGTTTCACAGGGGCCCTTGTGTATAATGAAAAACTGTTTTTT. It encodes CASSFTGALVYNEKLFF.